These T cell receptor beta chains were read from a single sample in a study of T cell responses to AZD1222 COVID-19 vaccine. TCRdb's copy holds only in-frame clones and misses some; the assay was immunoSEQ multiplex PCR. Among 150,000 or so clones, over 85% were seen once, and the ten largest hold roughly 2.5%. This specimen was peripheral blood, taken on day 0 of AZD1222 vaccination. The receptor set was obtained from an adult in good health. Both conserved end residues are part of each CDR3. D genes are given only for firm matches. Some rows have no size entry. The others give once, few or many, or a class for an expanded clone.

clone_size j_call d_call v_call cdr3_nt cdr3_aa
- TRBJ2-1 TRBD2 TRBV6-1 TGTGCCAGCAGTGACACTAGCGGGAGGGGGAGCTCCTACAATGAGCAGTTCTTC CASSDTSGRGSSYNEQFF
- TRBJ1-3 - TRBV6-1 TGTGCCAGCAGTGAAGCAGTGAGGGCGCCTGGAAACACCATATATTTT CASSEAVRAPGNTIYF
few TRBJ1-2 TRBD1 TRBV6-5 TGTGCCAGCAGCTTGGACAGGCTAGCTAACTATGGCTACACCTTC CASSLDRLANYGYTF
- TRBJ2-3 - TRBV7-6 TGTGCCAGCAGCCCCGACGTGGCACGCATGGATACGCAGTATTTT CASSPDVARMDTQYF
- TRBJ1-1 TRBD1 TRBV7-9 TGTGCCAGCAGCTACAGGGGACTGAACACTGAAGCTTTCTTT CASSYRGLNTEAFF
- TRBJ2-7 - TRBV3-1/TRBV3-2 TGTGCCAGCAGCCAAGTCATCCCTAGCCTGAGCTCCTACGAGCAGTACTTC CASSQVIPSLSSYEQYF
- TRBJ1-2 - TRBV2 TGTGCCAGCAGTGAGCCCCGGGACGGGGATAATTTTAACTATGGCTACACCTTC CASSEPRDGDNFNYGYTF
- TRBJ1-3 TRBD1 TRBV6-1 TGTGCCAGCAGTGAATTGGTGGGGACAGGCTGGTCTGGAAACACCATATATTTT CASSELVGTGWSGNTIYF
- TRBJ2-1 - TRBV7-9 TGTGCCAGCAGCTTAGCCCGGGACTCCTACAATGAGCAGTTCTTC CASSLARDSYNEQFF
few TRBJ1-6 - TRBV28 TGTGCCAGCCACCTGGATGGGGATAATTCACCCCTCCACTTT CASHLDGDNSPLHF
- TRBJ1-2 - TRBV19 TGTGCCAGTAGCCCTGAGCCGGGACGGGGCTATGGCTACACCTTC CASSPEPGRGYGYTF
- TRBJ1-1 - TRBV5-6 TGTGCCAGCAGCTTGAAAGACACTGAAGCTTTCTTT CASSLKDTEAFF
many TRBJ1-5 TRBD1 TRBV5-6 TGTGCCAGCAGCGAAACCCGACAGGGGTTCAATCAGCCCCAGCATTTT CASSETRQGFNQPQHF
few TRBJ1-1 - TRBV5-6 TGTGCCAGCAGCTTGCGGGACACTGAAGCTTTCTTT CASSLRDTEAFF
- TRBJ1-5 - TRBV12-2 TGTGCAAGTCGCTTAGCGCCGGACAGGGACACGAATCCAAAGGAGCCCCAGCATTTT CASRLAPDRDTNPKEPQHF
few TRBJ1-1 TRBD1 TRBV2 TGTGCCAGCAGTGAGACAGGGATGAACACTGAAGCTTTCTTT CASSETGMNTEAFF
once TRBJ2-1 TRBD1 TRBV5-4 TGTGCCGGACGCAGGGCCGGGACAGGGAACAATGAGCAGTTCTTC CAGRRAGTGNNEQFF
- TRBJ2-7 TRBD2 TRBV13 TGTGCCAGCAGCTTAGAAGCCCCGCCTAGCGGAACCTACGAGCAGTACTTC CASSLEAPPSGTYEQYF
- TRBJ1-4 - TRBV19 TGTGCCAGTAGTGGTCCGAATGAAAAACTGTTTTTT CASSGPNEKLFF
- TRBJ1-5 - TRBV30 TGTGCCTGGAGTAAGGGGCCCCAGCCCCAGCATTTT CAWSKGPQPQHF
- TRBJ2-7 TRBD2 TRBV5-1 TGCGCCAGCAGCTTGGAAGCGGGAGGAACCTACGAGCAGTACTTC CASSLEAGGTYEQYF
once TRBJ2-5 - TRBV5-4 TGTGCCAGCAGCTTGGAAGGTCCTAGGGGGTCCGAGACCCAGTACTTC CASSLEGPRGSETQYF
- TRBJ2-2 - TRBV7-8 TGTGCCAGCAGCTTCAGGGACGTAAACACCGGGGAGCTGTTTTTT CASSFRDVNTGELFF
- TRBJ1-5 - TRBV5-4 TGTGCCAGCAGCTTTGGGCCGGATCAGCCCCAGCATTTT CASSFGPDQPQHF
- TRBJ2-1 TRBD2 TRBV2 TGTGCCAGCAGTGAAGCGCTTCGACTAGCGGGAGAGAATGAGCAGTTCTTC CASSEALRLAGENEQFF
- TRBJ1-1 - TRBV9 TGTGCCAGCAGCGGAGCCCAGGACAGCAACACTGAAGCTTTCTTT CASSGAQDSNTEAFF
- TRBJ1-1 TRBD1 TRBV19 TGTGCCAGTAAGGGGCTGGGGACAGGGGCTTACACTGAAGCTTTCTTT CASKGLGTGAYTEAFF
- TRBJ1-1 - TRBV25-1 TGTGCCAGCAGTCCCGGCCGATCAACGAACACTGAAGCTTTCTTT CASSPGRSTNTEAFF
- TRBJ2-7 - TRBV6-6 TGTGCCAGCCAGGAAGAGGGACGGCACTACGAGCAGTACTTC CASQEEGRHYEQYF
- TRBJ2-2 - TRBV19 TGTGCCAGTAGCCAATTGGGGGATATCGGGGAGCTGTTTTTT CASSQLGDIGELFF
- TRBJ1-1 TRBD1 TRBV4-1 TGCGCCAGCAGTCCACGACAGGGACTTGAAGCTTTCTTT CASSPRQGLEAFF
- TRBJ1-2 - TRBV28 TGTGCCAGCAACAGGGCCGGCTATGGCTACACCTTC CASNRAGYGYTF
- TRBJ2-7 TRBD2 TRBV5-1 TGCGCCAGCAGCTTGGGGACTAGCGGGAGTTTCCACGAGCAGTACTTC CASSLGTSGSFHEQYF
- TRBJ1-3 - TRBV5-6 TGTGCCAGCAGCTTGGGACGGGTCTCTGGAAACACCATATATTTT CASSLGRVSGNTIYF
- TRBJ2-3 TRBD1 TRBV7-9 TGTGCCAGCAGCTTCGGGACAGCGGCAGATACGCAGTATTTT CASSFGTAADTQYF
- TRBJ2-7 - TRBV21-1 TGTGCCAGCAGCCCCGGGACTAGCCAATTCAAGCACGAGCAGTACTTC CASSPGTSQFKHEQYF
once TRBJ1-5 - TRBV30 TGTGCCTGGAGTGGAGGGGATAGCAATCAGCCCCAGCATTTT CAWSGGDSNQPQHF
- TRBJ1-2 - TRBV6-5 TGTGCCAGCAGTTACCAGGAAGATTATGGCTACACCTTC CASSYQEDYGYTF
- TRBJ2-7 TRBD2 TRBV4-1 TGCGCCAGCAGCCAAGATCTAGCGGGGAGCTCCTACGAGCAGTACTTC CASSQDLAGSSYEQYF
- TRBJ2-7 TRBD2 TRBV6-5 TGTGCCAGCAGGACTAGCGGGAAATACGAGCAGTACTTC CASRTSGKYEQYF
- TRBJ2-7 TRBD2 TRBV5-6 TGTGCCAGCAGCTTGGTCGGACTAGCGGGACCCAACGAGCAGTACTTC CASSLVGLAGPNEQYF
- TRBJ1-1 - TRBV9 TGTGCCAGCAGCGTAGTGGGAGCAATGAACACTGAAGCTTTCTTT CASSVVGAMNTEAFF
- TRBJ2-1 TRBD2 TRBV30 TGTGCCTGGAGTGTATCGGCGGGAGAAATGCAGTTCTTC CAWSVSAGEMQFF
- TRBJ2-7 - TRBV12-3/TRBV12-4 TGTGCCAGCAGTTTAGGAGTGACCTACGAGCAGTACTTC CASSLGVTYEQYF
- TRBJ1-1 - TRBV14 TGTGCCAGCTCGATCGCGGGCGGCGGCACTGAAGCTTTCTTT CASSIAGGGTEAFF
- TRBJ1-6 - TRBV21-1 TGTGCCAGCAGCCAAGGCGGTTCACCCCTCCACTTT CASSQGGSPLHF